These 20 T cell receptor beta chains came from one sample sequenced in a study of T cell repertoires in cytomegalovirus infection. Their antigens are not known. A single record per CDR3 protein comes from TCRdb applying MiXCR to the reads. Among roughly 990,000 distinct CDR3 sequences, approximately 31% were seen once, and the ten largest hold more than 12%. The sequenced sample was cultured CD8+ T cells from PBMCs, obtained from culture after CMV antigen stimulation. The receptors originated from a human donor in good health (CMV status not recorded). Some clones in this sample may be carry-over from other donors' samples.

This clonotype was seen more than once but under ten times. The gene calls are TRBV4-1 and TRBJ1-1; perhaps TRBD1 as D (6 bases). V was cut by 2 bases and J by 7 bases, with 26 bases left in between. Looked up from germline, CDR1 is MGHRA and CDR2 is YSYEKL. This CDR3 comprises 18 residues. CDR3 nucleotide sequence: TGCGCCAGCAGCCAAAGAATATTGGCAGGGGACTCAAAGGGTGAAGCTTTCTTT. This gives the protein CASSQRILAGDSKGEAFF.

There are a few counts of this clonotype. V and J are TRBV4-1 and TRBJ2-5; TRBD1 agrees at 8 bases. V trimming: 4 bases; J trimming: 5 bases; junction bases outside the gene matches: 9. Germline-derived CDR1 and CDR2 are MGHRA and YSYEKL. The CDR3 spans 15 residues. CDR3 sequence (DNA): TGCGCCAGCAGCCCACGGACAGGGATTGGGGAGACCCAGTACTTC. Translated: CASSPRTGIGETQYF.

This clonotype was seen more than once but under ten times. The chain carries TRBV6-6 and TRBJ2-3; TRBD1 aligns across 7 bases. The CDR3 covers 17 residues. The germline CDR1 and CDR2 sequences are MNHNY and SVGAGI (reference sequence). The V segment lost 0 bases and the J segment 2 bases; nucleotides outside the gene matches: 8. The CDR3 DNA is TGTGCCAGCAGTTACTCGAGAGGGGGCCGTCTCACAGATACGCAGTATTTT. Its translation is CASSYSRGGRLTDTQYF.

This clonotype was seen a few times. This chain uses TRBV7-8 with TRBJ2-1; D is unclear. The germline V and J ends were trimmed by 1 base and 7 bases, with 8 bases remaining between them. The CDR3 is made up of 13 amino acids. CDR1 and CDR2 (germline): SGHVS, FQNEAQ. CDR3 coding DNA: TGTGCCAGCAGCTTAGACATACCGAATGAGCAGTTCTTC. Residues: CASSLDIPNEQFF.

The chain has TRBV19 and TRBJ1-1; no definite D call. This CDR3 spans 13 amino acids. Germline values: CDR1 LNHDA, CDR2 SQIVND (reference sequence). The V end lost 4 bases, the J end lost 6 bases, and 12 bases lay between the germline ends. CDR3 in amino acids: CASSKKATAEAFF. The CDR3 DNA reads TGTGCCAGTAGTAAAAAGGCGACCGCTGAAGCTTTCTTT.

This clonotype was seen more than once but under ten times. The chain employs TRBV7-9 and TRBJ2-4; D gene ambiguous. The CDR3 has 15 residues. In germline, CDR1 is SEHNR, CDR2 FQNEAQ (reference sequence). The V and J ends lost 7 bases and 3 bases respectively, with 16 bases between them. CDR3 DNA: TGTGCCAGCACTCACCCCGATAGCAACAAAAACATTCAGTACTTC. Translated: CASTHPDSNKNIQYF.

This clonotype has only a few counts. The chain employs TRBV7-6 and TRBJ2-1, with 9 bases that match TRBD2. J lost 9 bases, V lost 6 bases, and 12 bases had no gene match. The CDR3 is 15 amino acids. Germline CDR1 reads SGHVS; CDR2 reads FNYEAQ. Here the CDR3 reads CASRELGLAQGEQFF. The CDR3 nucleotides are TGTGCCAGCAGGGAGCTGGGACTAGCCCAGGGTGAGCAGTTCTTC.

V and J are TRBV4-1 and TRBJ1-1; D may be TRBD1 (5 bases). The ends were cut back, 3 bases at V and 5 bases at J, with 10 bases in the middle. CDR3 length: 13 amino acids. CDR1 and CDR2 (germline): MGHRA, YSYEKL. Here the CDR3 reads CASSHAGRTEAFF. The CDR3 DNA reads TGCGCCAGCAGCCATGCGGGACGGACTGAAGCTTTCTTT.

The V gene is TRBV4-1, the J gene TRBJ2-7; possibly TRBD1 for D (6 bases). Germline values: CDR1 MGHRA, CDR2 YSYEKL. Trimming stripped 0 bases from V and 4 bases from J, with 13 bases between. This CDR3 has 15 residues. The CDR3 reads CASSQDQGWFYEQYF. The CDR3 DNA sequence: TGCGCCAGCAGCCAAGATCAGGGGTGGTTTTACGAGCAGTACTTC.

This clonotype was seen at least ten times. The rearrangement links TRBV6-1 to TRBJ2-7; perhaps TRBD2 as D (6 bases). V was trimmed by 2 bases and J by 5 bases, leaving 13 bases between them. The CDR3 runs to 14 residues. Per germline, CDR1 MNHNS and CDR2 SASEGT. The CDR3 here is CASSERGGAHEQYV. CDR3 bases: TGTGCCAGCAGTGAAAGAGGAGGGGCACACGAGCAGTACGTC.

In the case of this clonotype: Since a much larger clone is just one base distant, this may be a read error. The chain uses TRBV7-9 and TRBJ2-2, with D unclear. The CDR3 has 11 amino acids. The germline CDR1 and CDR2 sequences are SEHNR and FQNEAQ (reference sequence). The CDR3 region is CASDVTGQLFF. DNA of the CDR3: TGTGCCAGCGACGTCACCGGGCAGCTGTTTTTT.

This clonotype came up many times. This chain connects TRBV4-3 to TRBJ2-3, with TRBD2 matching over 7 bases. The CDR3 loop spans 13 amino acids. In germline, CDR1 is LGHNA, CDR2 YSLEER. Trimming took 7 bases from V and 5 from J; bases not matched to a gene: 6. The CDR3 DNA reads TGCGCCAGCACCGGTGCGGGGGAAGATACGCAGTATTTT. Translating it yields CASTGAGEDTQYF.

This clonotype has a count of ten or more. V and J are TRBV7-8 and TRBJ2-1; unclear D gene. The CDR3 extends over 11 amino acids. V was cut by 6 bases and J by 10 bases, with 10 bases left in between. Germline lookup yields CDR1 SGHVS and CDR2 FQNEAQ. The CDR3 bases are TGTGCCAGCAGTCCCGGCACAGAGCAGTTCTTC. It translates to CASSPGTEQFF.

The chain links TRBV28 to TRBJ2-2; the match to TRBD1 covers 8 bases. After removal of 4 bases from V and 4 bases from J, the junction contained 8 bases not matched to a gene. Germline V lookup: CDR1 MDHEN, CDR2 SYDVKM. This CDR3 is built from 16 residues. CDR3 loop: CASSYPGGATTGELFF. The CDR3 DNA is TGTGCCAGCAGTTACCCAGGGGGCGCGACCACCGGGGAGCTGTTTTTT.

The chain couples TRBV18 to TRBJ2-7; 9 bases are a match to TRBD1. This CDR3 is 14 amino acids long. J gave up 5 bases and V 4 bases, and 6 bases lay outside the gene matches. The V gene's germline CDR1 is KGHSH and CDR2 LQKENI. This chain's CDR3 is CASSLHRTGDEQYF. As DNA, the CDR3 is TGTGCCAGCTCACTCCACAGGACAGGGGACGAGCAGTACTTC.

The V and J genes are TRBV7-9 and TRBJ1-2; D ambiguous. Germline CDR1 reads SEHNR; CDR2 reads FQNEAQ (reference sequence). CDR3 size: 14 residues. Trimming took off 5 bases at V and 0 bases at J, with 10 bases between the two ends. The CDR3 sequence: CASSIPRPNYGYTF. The CDR3 DNA sequence: TGTGCCAGCAGCATTCCCAGGCCTAACTATGGCTACACCTTC.

This clonotype was seen only a few times. The chain is built from TRBV28 and TRBJ2-1; no clear D gene. Germline V CDR1 and CDR2: MDHEN, SYDVKM. There are 11 residues in the CDR3. Trimming took off 7 bases at V and 4 bases at J, with 5 bases between the two ends. CDR3 in DNA: TGTGCCAGCACGCGGTACAATGAGCAGTTCTTC. Translated, it gives CASTRYNEQFF.

In its sample, this clonotype was seen a few times. The chain is built from TRBV6-2 or TRBV6-3 and TRBJ2-3; possible D gene TRBD1, 5 bases. Germline loops: CDR1 MNHEY, CDR2 SVGEGT. The length of the CDR3 is 14 residues. V lost 8 bases to trimming and J lost 2 bases, with 14 bases between them. CDR3 sequence (DNA): TGTGCCAGCCGCCCTCAAGGGGCCACAGATACGCAGTATTTT. Amino acid sequence: CASRPQGATDTQYF.

This sequence joins TRBV4-1 and TRBJ1-1; 8 positions match TRBD1. Germline CDR1 MGHRA, CDR2 YSYEKL. The CDR3 loop spans 13 amino acids. The V segment lost 5 bases and the J segment 7 bases; nucleotides outside the gene matches: 6. The CDR3 here is CASSEGQGYEAFF. CDR3 nucleotides: TGCGCCAGCAGCGAAGGACAGGGTTATGAAGCTTTCTTT.

The chain combines TRBV2 with TRBJ1-1; weak D call: TRBD1 (5 bases). Between the trimmed V and J ends, which lost 2 bases and 8 bases, there was a span of 15 bases. The CDR3 sequence is 14 residues long. Germline V lookup: CDR1 SNHLY, CDR2 FYNNEI. The CDR3 DNA reads TGTGCCAGCAGTGAACAGGGAACGGGCACCGAAGCTTTCTTT. This gives the protein CASSEQGTGTEAFF.